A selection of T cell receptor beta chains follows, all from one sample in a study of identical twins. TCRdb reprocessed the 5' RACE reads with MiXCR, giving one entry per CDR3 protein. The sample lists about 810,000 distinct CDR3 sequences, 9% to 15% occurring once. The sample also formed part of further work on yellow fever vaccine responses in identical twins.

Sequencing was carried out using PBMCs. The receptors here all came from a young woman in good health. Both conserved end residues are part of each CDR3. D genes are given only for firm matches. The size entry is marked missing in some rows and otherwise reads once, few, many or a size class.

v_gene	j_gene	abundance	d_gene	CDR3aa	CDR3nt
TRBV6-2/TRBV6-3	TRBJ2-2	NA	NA	CASSYWLAGTGELFF	TGTGCCAGCAGTTACTGGCTAGCAGGCACCGGGGAGCTGTTTTTT
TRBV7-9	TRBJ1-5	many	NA	CASSSGQGGQPQHF	TGTGCCAGCAGCTCGGGGCAGGGCGGCCAGCCCCAGCATTTT
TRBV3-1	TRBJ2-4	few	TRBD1	CASSSKPPGQGAGIQYF	TGTGCCAGCAGCTCCAAACCTCCGGGACAGGGGGCAGGCATTCAGTACTTC
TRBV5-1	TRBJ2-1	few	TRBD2	CASSTSGSAYNEQFF	TGCGCCAGCAGCACTAGCGGGAGCGCCTACAATGAGCAGTTCTTC
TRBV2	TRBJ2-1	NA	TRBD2	CASRALAGGPGEQFF	TGTGCCAGCAGAGCACTAGCGGGAGGGCCTGGTGAGCAGTTCTTC
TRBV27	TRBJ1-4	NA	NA	CASRMGSRREKLFF	TGTGCCAGCAGGATGGGCAGCAGGAGGGAAAAACTGTTTTTT
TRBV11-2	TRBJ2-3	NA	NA	CASSIPGRIPPDTQYF	TGTGCCAGCAGCATTCCCGGACGGATACCCCCAGATACGCAGTATTTT
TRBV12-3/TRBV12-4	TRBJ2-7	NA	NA	CASTYIHPTHEQYF	TGTGCCAGCACCTACATTCACCCCACACACGAGCAGTACTTC
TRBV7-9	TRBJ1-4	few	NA	CASSRRGHEKLFF	TGTGCCAGCAGCCGAAGGGGACATGAAAAACTGTTTTTT
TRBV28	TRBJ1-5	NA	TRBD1	CASSLGGRGAQPQHF	TGTGCCAGCAGTTTGGGGGGCAGGGGGGCTCAGCCCCAGCATTTT
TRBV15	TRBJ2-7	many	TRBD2	CATSVGGLASYEQYF	TGTGCCACCAGCGTGGGGGGACTAGCGTCTTACGAGCAGTACTTC
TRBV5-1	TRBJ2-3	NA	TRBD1	CASSARGGLSTDTQYF	TGCGCCAGCAGCGCCCGAGGGGGCCTGAGCACAGATACGCAGTATTTT
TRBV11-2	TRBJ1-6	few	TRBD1	CASSLAWTGKNSPLHF	TGTGCCAGCAGCTTAGCCTGGACAGGCAAGAATTCACCCCTCCACTTT
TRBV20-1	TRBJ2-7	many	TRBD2	CSVEGLKPGGNYYEQYF	TGCAGTGTGGAGGGACTGAAGCCGGGGGGAAATTATTACGAGCAGTACTTC
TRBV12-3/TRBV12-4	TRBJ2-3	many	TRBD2	CASSLRTSGDTQYF	TGTGCCAGCAGTTTAAGGACTAGTGGAGATACGCAGTATTTT
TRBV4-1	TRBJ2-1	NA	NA	CASSQDMPQDNNEQFF	TGCGCCAGCAGCCAAGATATGCCGCAAGACAACAATGAGCAGTTCTTC
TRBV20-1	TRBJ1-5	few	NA	CSASQPQGGNQPQHF	TGCAGTGCTAGCCAGCCACAGGGAGGAAATCAGCCCCAGCATTTT
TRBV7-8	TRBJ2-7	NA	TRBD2	CASSLGTGTSGTYEQYF	TGTGCCAGCAGCCTAGGAACCGGGACTAGCGGTACCTACGAGCAGTACTTC
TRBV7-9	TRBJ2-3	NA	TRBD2	CASDQRRGDYRTDTQYF	TGTGCCAGCGACCAGCGGCGGGGGGACTATCGCACAGATACGCAGTATTTT
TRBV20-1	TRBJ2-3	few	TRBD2	CSAATSGRTDTQYF	TGCAGTGCGGCAACTAGCGGCCGCACAGATACGCAGTATTTT
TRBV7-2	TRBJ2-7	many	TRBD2	CASSFKAGGPYEQYF	TGTGCCAGCAGCTTTAAAGCGGGAGGGCCCTACGAGCAGTACTTC
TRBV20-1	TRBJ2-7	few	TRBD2	CSAISGRPPYEQYF	TGCAGTGCCATTAGCGGGAGGCCCCCCTACGAGCAGTACTTC
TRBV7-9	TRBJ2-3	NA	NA	CASSSSLVDTQYF	TGTGCCAGCAGCTCGTCCCTAGTGGATACGCAGTATTTT
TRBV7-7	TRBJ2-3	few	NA	CASSAGLTDTQYF	TGTGCCAGCAGCGCCGGACTCACAGATACGCAGTATTTT
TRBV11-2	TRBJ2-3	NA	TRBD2	CASRERLAGGSDTQYF	TGTGCCAGCAGGGAGCGACTAGCGGGGGGTTCAGATACGCAGTATTTT
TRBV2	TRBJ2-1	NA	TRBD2	CASSEGLTSVMEQFF	TGTGCCAGCAGTGAAGGTTTAACTAGCGTTATGGAGCAGTTCTTC
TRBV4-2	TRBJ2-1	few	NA	CASSYGEGADEQFF	TGTGCCAGCAGCTACGGTGAGGGAGCAGATGAGCAGTTCTTC
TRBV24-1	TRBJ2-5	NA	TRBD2	CATSRPSRGGVETQYF	TGTGCCACCAGCCGTCCCTCGCGGGGGGGCGTTGAGACCCAGTACTTC
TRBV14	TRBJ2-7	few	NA	CASRPTIEENYEQYF	TGTGCCAGCAGACCTACGATCGAGGAAAACTACGAGCAGTACTTC
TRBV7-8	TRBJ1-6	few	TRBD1	CASSQTGAFGSSPLHF	TGTGCCAGCAGCCAAACAGGGGCGTTCGGTAGTTCACCCCTCCACTTT
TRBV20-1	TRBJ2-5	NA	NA	CSAGRRLQETQYF	TGCAGTGCCGGACGCAGGCTGCAAGAGACCCAGTACTTC
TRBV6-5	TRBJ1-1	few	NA	CASSSSGAPEAFF	TGTGCCAGCAGTTCGTCAGGGGCGCCTGAAGCTTTCTTT
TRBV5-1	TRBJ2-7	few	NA	CASSSGWGSYEQYF	TGCGCCAGCAGCTCGGGGTGGGGCTCCTACGAGCAGTACTTC
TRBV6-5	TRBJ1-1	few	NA	CASSLPPTAENTEAFF	TGTGCCAGCAGTTTACCGCCGACAGCCGAAAACACTGAAGCTTTCTTT
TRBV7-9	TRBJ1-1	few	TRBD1	CASSLGQGNMNTEAFF	TGTGCCAGCAGCTTAGGACAGGGGAATATGAACACTGAAGCTTTCTTT
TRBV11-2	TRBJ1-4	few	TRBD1	CASSFGTGGEKLFF	TGTGCCAGCAGCTTTGGGACAGGGGGCGAAAAACTGTTTTTT
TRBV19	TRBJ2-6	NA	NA	CASMDTSGANVLTF	TGTGCCAGTATGGACACCTCTGGGGCCAACGTCCTGACTTTC
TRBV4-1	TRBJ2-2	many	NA	CASSQDLTVAGELFF	TGCGCCAGCAGCCAAGATTTGACGGTCGCCGGGGAGCTGTTTTTT
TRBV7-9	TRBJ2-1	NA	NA	CASSFSSGGRPYNEQFF	TGTGCCAGCAGCTTCTCCTCCGGGGGGCGTCCCTACAATGAGCAGTTCTTC
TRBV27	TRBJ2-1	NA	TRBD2	CASSLRYSAGGNGDEQFF	TGTGCCAGCAGTTTACGGTATTCGGCGGGAGGGAATGGTGATGAGCAGTTCTTC
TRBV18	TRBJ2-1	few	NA	CASSPPMGNEQFF	TGTGCCAGCTCACCACCGATGGGCAATGAGCAGTTCTTC
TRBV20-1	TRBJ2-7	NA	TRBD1	CSARAPGQGTYEQYF	TGCAGTGCTAGAGCCCCGGGACAGGGGACCTACGAGCAGTACTTC
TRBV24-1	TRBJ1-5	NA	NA	CATSGRGEAQPQHF	TGTGCCACCAGTGGGAGGGGTGAAGCTCAGCCCCAGCATTTT
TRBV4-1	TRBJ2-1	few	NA	CASSQELVRVGNDEQFF	TGCGCCAGCAGCCAAGAGCTTGTCAGGGTAGGAAACGATGAGCAGTTCTTC
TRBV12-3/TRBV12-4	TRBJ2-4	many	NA	CASSLGGLGFKNIQYF	TGTGCCAGCAGTTTAGGGGGATTGGGATTCAAAAACATTCAGTACTTC
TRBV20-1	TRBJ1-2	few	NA	CSGLMGYGYTF	TGCAGTGGCCTTATGGGCTATGGCTACACCTTC
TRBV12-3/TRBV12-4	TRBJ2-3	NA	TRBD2	CASREAGVRDTQYF	TGTGCCAGCAGGGAGGCGGGAGTTAGGGATACGCAGTATTTT
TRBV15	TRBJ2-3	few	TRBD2	CATSGGLAAADTQYF	TGTGCCACCAGCGGCGGACTAGCGGCCGCAGATACGCAGTATTTT
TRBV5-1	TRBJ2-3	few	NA	CASSGSGSPSTDTQYF	TGCGCCAGCAGCGGATCAGGGTCGCCTAGCACAGATACGCAGTATTTT
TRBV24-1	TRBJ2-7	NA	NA	CATSDLTHEQYF	TGTGCCACCAGTGATTTGACCCACGAGCAGTACTTC
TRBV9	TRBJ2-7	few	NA	CASSVVPNAYEQYF	TGTGCCAGCAGCGTAGTGCCCAATGCCTACGAGCAGTACTTC